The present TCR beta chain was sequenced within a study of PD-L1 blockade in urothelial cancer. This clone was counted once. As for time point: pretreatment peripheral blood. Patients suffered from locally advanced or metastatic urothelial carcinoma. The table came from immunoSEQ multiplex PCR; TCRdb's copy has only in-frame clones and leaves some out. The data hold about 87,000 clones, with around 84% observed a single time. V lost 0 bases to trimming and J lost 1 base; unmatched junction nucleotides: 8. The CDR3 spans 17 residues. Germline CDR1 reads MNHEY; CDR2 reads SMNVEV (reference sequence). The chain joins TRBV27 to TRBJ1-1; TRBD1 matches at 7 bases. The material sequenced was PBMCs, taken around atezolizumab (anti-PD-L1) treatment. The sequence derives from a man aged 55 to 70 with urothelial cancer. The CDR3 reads CASSLSGGETRNTEAFF. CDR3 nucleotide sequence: TGTGCCAGCAGTTTATCAGGGGGCGAAACGAGGAACACTGAAGCTTTCTTT.